The rows below give T cell receptor beta chains drawn from one sample of a study of blood T cell repertoires in COVID-19. Produced via immunoSEQ multiplex PCR; TCRdb's table is partial and in-frame only. This table has 250,000 or so clones, 82% appearing once. The specimen sequenced was peripheral blood. These receptors all come from a woman of 80 years or more with acute or convalescent COVID-19. Both conserved end residues are part of each CDR3. Fields, in order: V gene, CDR3 protein.

V gene: TRBV9
CDR3 protein: CASSVEGLAYSPRTDTQYF

V gene: TRBV15
CDR3 protein: CATSSERGTGELFF

V gene: TRBV7-2
CDR3 protein: CASSLRHLPRTDTQYF

V gene: TRBV6-2/TRBV6-3
CDR3 protein: CASSWTGLYEQYF

V gene: TRBV6-2/TRBV6-3
CDR3 protein: CASSGQGAVGANVLTF

V gene: TRBV29-1
CDR3 protein: CSVRQGPFTEAFF

V gene: TRBV7-2
CDR3 protein: CASSSPRDYRTQYF

V gene: TRBV24-1
CDR3 protein: CATSEGQSSYNEQFF

V gene: TRBV29-1
CDR3 protein: CSVTPGQGLVGYTF

V gene: TRBV27
CDR3 protein: CAASGYNEQFF

V gene: TRBV5-1
CDR3 protein: CASSLAGGAGELFF

V gene: TRBV7-2
CDR3 protein: CASSFGTGYFEQYF

V gene: TRBV11-2
CDR3 protein: CASSLEVRYGYTF

V gene: TRBV7-2
CDR3 protein: CASSGHRDRSFSGANVLTF

V gene: TRBV7-8
CDR3 protein: CASSPAGGYAGELFF

V gene: TRBV7-2
CDR3 protein: CASSLGLAGGADTQYF

V gene: TRBV9
CDR3 protein: CASSVLAGGSTDTQYF

V gene: TRBV5-6
CDR3 protein: CASSGRGPSGPFLNIQYF

V gene: TRBV18
CDR3 protein: CASSLGTGRRTEAFF

V gene: TRBV23-1
CDR3 protein: CASSLVKTGVNF

V gene: TRBV2
CDR3 protein: CASIRGVSTDTQYF

V gene: TRBV7-2
CDR3 protein: CASSVRLAGGPYEQYF

V gene: TRBV6-5
CDR3 protein: CASSYSWSSYNSPLHF

V gene: TRBV7-2
CDR3 protein: CASSPYPGTENSNYGYTF

V gene: TRBV30
CDR3 protein: CAWSVLAGLPSSYNEQFF

V gene: TRBV12-5
CDR3 protein: CASGYGGASYTF

V gene: TRBV29-1
CDR3 protein: CSVGLGAYEQYF

V gene: TRBV29-1
CDR3 protein: CSATHFTGTGGREQYF

V gene: TRBV27
CDR3 protein: CASSLGGSEGDEQYF

V gene: TRBV19
CDR3 protein: CASSVSGANRYEQYF